Each of the 22 T cell receptor beta chains below was sequenced from the same sample in a study of response to subunit inactivated influenza vaccine. TCRdb recomputed calls from the RT-PCR reads with MiXCR, one row per CDR3 protein. The sample comprises hundreds of thousands of distinct CDR3 sequences, 14% of which are singletons, and 7.5% to 8% rests with the top ten. The sequenced sample was PBMCs from blood, obtained 14 to 15 days before vaccination. The receptors derive from a man between 50 and 59 years old who received an inactivated influenza vaccine.

The rearrangement uses TRBV5-1 and TRBJ2-7; possibly TRBD1 for D (6 bases). The CDR3 runs 15 residues. CDR1 and CDR2 (germline): SGHRS, YFSETQ. Trimming removed 2 bases from V and 1 base from J, with 13 bases in between. CDR3 loop: CASSLAPGESYEQYF. As DNA, the CDR3 is TGCGCCAGCAGCTTAGCTCCAGGGGAATCCTACGAGCAGTACTTC.

This rearrangement joins TRBV18 to TRBJ1-5; D might be TRBD1 (5 bases). With 6 bases removed from V and 7 bases from J, the gap between germline ends came to 22 bases. Germline-derived CDR1 and CDR2 are KGHSH and LQKENI. The CDR3 contains 16 residues. CDR3 nucleotide sequence: TGTGCCAGCTCCCACTCTTTTACAGGTGTTGGGCAGCCCCAGCATTTT. It codes for CASSHSFTGVGQPQHF.

The chain has TRBV7-2 and TRBJ2-7, with 9 bases fitting TRBD1. CDR3 length: 15 residues. V lost 4 bases and J lost 5; bases outside the gene matches: 9. Germline V gene lookup returns CDR1 SGHTA and CDR2 FQGNSA. CDR3 residues: CASSSTGQGNHEQYF. The CDR3 coding sequence is TGTGCCAGCAGCTCCACGGGACAGGGTAACCACGAGCAGTACTTC.

The CDR3 spells CASSPPNGMNTEAFF. The CDR3 DNA reads as TGTGCCAGCAGTCCCCCGAACGGGATGAACACTGAAGCTTTCTTT. The chain couples TRBV12-3 or TRBV12-4 to TRBJ1-1; D gene ambiguous. The CDR3 runs to 15 residues. V was clipped by 5 bases and J by 0 bases, with 13 bases between them.

This clonotype occurred a few times. The chain is built from TRBV10-3 and TRBJ2-7; 12 bases fit TRBD1. This CDR3 comprises 16 residues. The junction had 6 bases not matched to a gene; V was cut back by 5 bases and J by 1 base. Germline V gives CDR1 ENHRY, CDR2 SYGVKD. The CDR3 here is CAISTPGQGASYEQYF. CDR3 coding DNA: TGTGCCATCAGTACTCCGGGACAGGGGGCGTCCTACGAGCAGTACTTC.

CDR3 bases: TGTGCCACCGGGGGACTAGCGGGAAACGAGCAGTACTTC. Its protein product is CATGGLAGNEQYF. The J gene is TRBJ2-7, the V gene TRBV10-3; 13 nucleotides match TRBD2. In germline, CDR1 is ENHRY, CDR2 SYGVKD. The junction had 5 bases not matched to a gene; V was cut back by 10 bases and J by 5 bases. This CDR3 is built from 13 residues.

The chain is built from TRBV6-5 and TRBJ2-3; 10 nucleotides agree with TRBD2. Looked up from germline, CDR1 is MNHEY and CDR2 is SVGAGI. V gave up 2 bases and J gave up 5 bases; unmatched junction bases: 10. There are 17 residues in the CDR3. The CDR3 loop is CASSYTPAGGPGDTQYF. The CDR3 nucleotides are TGTGCCAGCAGTTACACACCAGCGGGAGGGCCCGGAGATACGCAGTATTTT.

A few counts support this clonotype. The V gene is TRBV10-3, the J gene TRBJ2-5, with 9 bases fitting TRBD2. V lost 6 bases and J lost 5; bases outside the gene matches: 7. Germline CDR1 is ENHRY and CDR2 is SYGVKD. The CDR3 length is 14 residues. CDR3 in DNA: TGTGCCATCAGGGGTAGCGGGAGTACGGAGACCCAGTACTTC. Its translation is CAIRGSGSTETQYF.

This clonotype was detected only a few times. The rearrangement joins TRBV4-1 to TRBJ2-2, with 12 bases fitting TRBD2. The CDR3 is made up of 16 amino acids. Germline V gene sequence: CDR1 MGHRA, CDR2 YSYEKL. Trimming removed 3 bases from V and 6 bases from J; junction bases left unmatched: 5. The CDR3 region has the DNA TGCGCCAGCAGCCACCGGACTAGCGGGGCCCCCGGGGAGCTGTTTTTT. Amino acids: CASSHRTSGAPGELFF.

This clonotype was picked up a small number of times. This rearrangement joins TRBV28 to TRBJ1-1; 9 bases are a match to TRBD1. This CDR3 has 15 amino acids. J was trimmed by 5 bases and V by 4 bases; bases with no gene match: 8. Germline values: CDR1 MDHEN, CDR2 SYDVKM. CDR3 loop: CASSSLGQGKTEAFF. The CDR3 DNA is TGTGCCAGCAGTTCTCTTGGACAGGGGAAAACTGAAGCTTTCTTT. Combining the CDR3 with reference TRBV28 and TRBJ1-1 gives the whole variable domain DVKVTQSSRYLVKRTGEKVFLECVQDMDHENMFWYRQDPGLGLRLIYFSYDVKMKEKGDIPEGYSVSREKKERFSLILESASTNQTSMYLCASSSLGQGKTEAFFGQGTRLTVV.

This chain joins TRBV20-1 and TRBJ1-4; D perhaps matches TRBD1 (6 bases). This CDR3 contains 15 residues. Germline values: CDR1 DFQATT, CDR2 SNEGSKA (reference sequence). V was clipped by 2 bases and J by 0 bases, with 10 bases between them. CDR3 sequence reads: CSARRTASTNEKLFF. In DNA, the CDR3 is TGCAGTGCTAGACGGACAGCGTCAACTAATGAAAAACTGTTTTTT.

The table lists this clonotype with a few counts. V is TRBV5-1 and J is TRBJ2-7, with D perhaps matching TRBD1 or TRBD2 (5 bases each). The CDR3 extends over 14 amino acids. Trimming stripped 4 bases from V and 1 base from J, with 12 bases between. Germline CDR1 reads SGHRS; CDR2 reads YFSETQ. The CDR3, as DNA: TGCGCCAGCAGCGTTAAGGGACCATCCTACGAGCAGTACTTC. As protein: CASSVKGPSYEQYF.

This clonotype was picked up a small number of times. The chain has TRBV5-6 and TRBJ1-2; a weak D match, TRBD1 (5 bases). Germline V gives CDR1 SGHDT, CDR2 YYEEEE. This CDR3 has 15 residues. The V end was cut by 0 bases, the J end by 4 bases, with 13 bases between. DNA for the CDR3: TGTGCCAGCAGCTTGGGAGGGGCAGGGCCCTATGGCTACACCTTC. Amino acids: CASSLGGAGPYGYTF. Variable domain in full (rest from reference TRBV5-6 and TRBJ1-2): DAGVTQSPTHLIKTRGQQVTLRCSPKSGHDTVSWYQQALGQGPQFIFQYYEEEERQRGNFPDRFSGHQFPNYSSELNVNALLLGDSALYLCASSLGGAGPYGYTFGSGTRLTVV.

J is TRBJ2-7 and V is TRBV28; D is possibly TRBD2 (6 bases). Germline CDR1 and CDR2: MDHEN and SYDVKM. V lost 5 bases and J lost 2, with 13 bases in between. The CDR3 runs to 14 residues. The DNA for the CDR3 is TGTGCCAGCAGTGGGGGGACCGCCGCCTACGAGCAGTACTTC. Its translation is CASSGGTAAYEQYF.

There are many counts of this clonotype. This chain links TRBV20-1 with TRBJ2-3; D possibly corresponds to TRBD2 (5 bases). The V end was cut by 1 base, the J end by 0 bases, with 8 bases between. Germline V CDR1 and CDR2: DFQATT, SNEGSKA (reference sequence). The CDR3 loop spans 14 amino acids. DNA for the CDR3: TGCAGTGCTAGAGTTAAGCGGAGCACAGATACGCAGTATTTT. Its translation is CSARVKRSTDTQYF.

This clonotype was seen a few times. CDR3 coding DNA: TGCAGTGCTACCCGACGCCGCGAGGGCACAGATACGCAGTATTTT. It yields the protein CSATRRREGTDTQYF. The chain is built from TRBV20-1 and TRBJ2-3, with no clear D. The CDR3 is 15 residues long. V lost 4 bases and J lost 1, with 15 bases in between. CDR1 and CDR2 (germline): DFQATT, SNEGSKA (reference sequence).

The chain couples TRBV4-1 to TRBJ2-3, with TRBD1 matching over 10 bases. Looked up from germline, CDR1 is MGHRA and CDR2 is YSYEKL. The CDR3 totals 16 residues. Trimming took 2 bases from V and 6 from J; bases not matched to a gene: 8. CDR3 residues: CASSQNPGQGIDTQYF. CDR3 in DNA: TGCGCCAGCAGCCAAAACCCGGGACAGGGGATCGATACGCAGTATTTT.

This clonotype was observed a handful of times. V is TRBV20-1 and J is TRBJ2-7; D not resolved. From germline, CDR1 is DFQATT and CDR2 SNEGSKA (reference sequence). The V end lost 1 base, the J end lost 3 bases, and 10 bases lay between the germline ends. The CDR3 is 13 residues long. The CDR3 DNA reads TGCAGTGCTAGAGGCCGGTACCACTACGAGCAGTACTTC. This sequence encodes CSARGRYHYEQYF.

The chain recombines TRBV6-5 with TRBJ2-3; D uncertain. The V and J ends lost 2 bases and 1 base respectively, with 10 bases between them. The CDR3 is made up of 15 amino acids. Germline V lookup: CDR1 MNHEY, CDR2 SVGAGI. The CDR3 DNA sequence: TGTGCCAGCAGTTACAGGGCCTGGGGCACAGATACGCAGTATTTT. This translates into CASSYRAWGTDTQYF.

The chain links TRBV5-6 to TRBJ1-6; 7 bases fit TRBD1. From germline, CDR1 is SGHDT and CDR2 YYEEEE. Trimming at V came to 5 bases and at J to 2 bases, leaving 4 bases not matched to a gene. This CDR3 is built from 15 residues. CDR3 amino acids: CASRAGQTYNSPLHF. For the CDR3, the DNA is TGTGCCAGCAGGGCGGGACAGACCTATAATTCACCCCTCCACTTT. Supplemented by reference TRBV5-6 and TRBJ1-6, the full variable domain reads DAGVTQSPTHLIKTRGQQVTLRCSPKSGHDTVSWYQQALGQGPQFIFQYYEEEERQRGNFPDRFSGHQFPNYSSELNVNALLLGDSALYLCASRAGQTYNSPLHFGNGTRLTVT.

This clonotype was found many times. The chain employs TRBV27 and TRBJ1-5; D is unresolved. The V gene's germline CDR1 is MNHEY and CDR2 SMNVEV (reference sequence). CDR3 length: 15 residues. V gave up 0 bases and J gave up 5 bases, with 11 bases separating them. CDR3 amino acids: CASSLSNPAYQPQHF. CDR3 bases: TGTGCCAGCAGTTTATCGAACCCCGCATATCAGCCCCAGCATTTT.

V gene TRBV6-2 or TRBV6-3 combines with J gene TRBJ1-3, with a weak D call TRBD1 (5 bases). Between the trimmed V and J ends, which lost 6 bases and 1 base, there was a span of 10 bases. In germline, CDR1 is MNHEY, CDR2 SVGEGT. The CDR3 is 14 amino acids. In nucleotides, the CDR3 is TGTGCCAGCAGCAAGACAGTTTCTGGAAACACCATATATTTT. This gives the protein CASSKTVSGNTIYF.